The sequence of this T cell receptor (beta chain) was determined in a study of shared clonotypes between healthy human individuals (TCRdb year 2020). Turning to the overall study: The cohort comprised two women and a few men aged 18 to 49 years. Different laboratories and diverse techniques were used to prepare libraries and sequence TCR repertoires, to increase sequencing depth and limit assay-specific biases. Per donor, three plates each were used for CD4 naive and CD4 memory, two for CD8 naive, and one for CD8 memory. Blood TCR repertoires of roughly five healthy adults were deeply sequenced to estimate repertoire size and the extent of clonotype sharing between individuals. Each donor's leukapheresis produced roughly between roughly 0.85 and 9.5 billion PBMCs. Summary of the overall study and its limitations: Compared with non-shared clonotypes, the clonotypes found in all four sorted-subset donors had higher generation probabilities. Naive subsets generally had larger estimated clonotype richness than memory subsets. Pairwise subsampling indicated that sequencing depth was expected to affect the degree of clonotype sharing among donors. Even with the large sequencing depth, rarefaction of the sorted-subset datasets indicated that sequencing was incomplete. Sampling was restricted to blood, and TCR repertoires in tissues likely differ from the TCR repertoires found in blood. The genetic and exposure-history diversity represented was limited by the small number of donors. Sharing across a few donors was observed for approximately 5% of naive CD4, 3.5% of naive CD8, 2% to 2.5% of memory CD4, and over 0.3% of memory CD8 clonotypes.

A remark on this clone: There is no known antigen for this receptor. Per-base qualities were not stored, and no clone one base away is much larger.

TCR CDR3 regions were amplified from genomic DNA by multiplex PCR using the deep immunoSEQ assay. Genomic DNA extracted from each cell subset was distributed evenly over all wells of several immunoSEQ 96-well plates, and each plate served as one replicate. Each replicate PCR for sorted subsets received 150 to 250 ng genomic DNA, equal to 28,000 or so T cell genomes. Purified libraries were quantified with a Qubit 3.0 fluorometer, sized on a Bioanalyzer 2100, and re-quantified with the KAPA Library Quantification kit. Every immunoSEQ 96-well plate was sequenced on a dedicated single-read 150-cycle Illumina NextSeq 550 flow cell. As for the original processing: Because only junctional sequences without quality scores were contained in the immunoSEQ output, filtering matching that applied to full-length reads could not be performed. To assign V/J genes and CDR3, sequences were annotated using PyIR, a Python wrapper for IgBLAST v1.9, with IMGT germline references. Reads were filtered out if the reads had weak V/J assignments (E-value above 1e-6), no CDR3, stop codons, out-of-frame junctions, or ambiguous translated residues. V3J clonotypes were defined by identical inferred V gene, J gene, and CDR3 amino acid sequence. Percentage overlap between repertoires was calculated by dividing the number of shared unique clonotypes by the size of the smaller repertoire. Richness of each repertoire was evaluated using RTK rarefaction, the Chao1 estimator, and Recon v2.1 estimates of unobserved clonotypes. OLGA was used to compute generation probabilities for all TCRbeta clonotypes that the gDNA method yielded from a handful of donors. TCRdb took this table from immuneACCESS and kept in-frame rearrangements with V and J called. Such tables lack part of the clones; where checked against another copy, unresolved V genes explain under half of the gap, and the rest is unexplained. D and trimming come from the DNA, and the V and J calls and clone size come from that table. This sample is represented by about 2 million clones; around 95% of them were singletons. More than 0.1% of the sample belongs to the ten largest clones.

Donors were healthy HIV-negative adults with no recently reported acute infections or vaccinations. Every donor was a Caucasian adult residing in Nashville, Tennessee, USA. Magnetic negative selection was used to enrich CD4+ T cells, after which naive cells were positively selected on CD45RA and the negative fraction became the memory subset. Blood was obtained by leukapheresis, after which PBMCs were separated by Ficoll-Histopaque density gradient centrifugation and cryopreserved in liquid nitrogen vapor phase. Analytical flow cytometry was used to check the purity and quantity of every magnetically sorted T cell population. From each sorted fraction, genomic DNA was isolated and quantified by UV absorbance on a Nanodrop 2000c. Deletion took 0 bases off V and 8 bases off J, with a span of 23 bases between the germline ends. Measured from the cysteine to the phenylalanine, the CDR3 is 18 residues long. Only the CDR3 portion is preserved as DNA: 54 bases, with reading frame beginning at the first base. The germline V gene gives CDR1 as SNHLY and CDR2 as FYNNEI.

The sample comprised naive CD4+ T cells sorted from blood. The sample's cell subset or site label is to be understood as: CD45RA+ positively selected. The chain is made from TRBV2 and TRBJ2-1; the D segment could be TRBD2, given 6 matching bases. This TCR was recovered from a man between 18 and 29 years old in good health. CDR3 sequence: CASSEARFRGTASDEQFF. The DNA sequence follows: TGTGCCAGCAGTGAAGCGCGTTTTCGGGGGACTGCCTCTGATGAGCAGTTCTTC.